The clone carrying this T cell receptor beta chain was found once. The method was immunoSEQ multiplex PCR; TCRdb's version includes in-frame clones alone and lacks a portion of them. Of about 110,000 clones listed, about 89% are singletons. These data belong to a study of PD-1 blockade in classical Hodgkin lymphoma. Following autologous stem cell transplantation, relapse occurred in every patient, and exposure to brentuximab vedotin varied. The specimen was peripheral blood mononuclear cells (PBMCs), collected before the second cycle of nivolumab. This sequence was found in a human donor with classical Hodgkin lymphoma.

The DNA for the CDR3 is TGCGCCAGCAGCCCACTCCGAGACAGGGTGAGGCAGCCCCAGCATTTT. This gives the protein CASSPLRDRVRQPQHF. The chain combines TRBV4-3 with TRBJ1-5, with 7 nucleotides matching TRBD1. Looked up from germline, CDR1 is LGHNA and CDR2 is YSLEER. The CDR3 is made up of 16 amino acids. V lost 4 bases to trimming and J lost 7 bases; unmatched junction nucleotides: 13.